Listed below are T cell receptor beta chains from one sample, sequenced in a study of breast tumors, draining lymph nodes, adjacent tissues. TCRdb reprocessed the multiplex PCR reads with MiXCR, giving one entry per CDR3 protein. The sample records 23,000 or so distinct CDR3 sequences, about 61% being singletons. Material: tumor-adjacent breast tissue. Every receptor here comes from a female donor with breast cancer. Some clones in this sample may be carry-over from other donors' samples. Each CDR3 is given with its conserved first and last residue. D genes are given only for firm matches. Not every row has a clone size; where given, it reads once, few, many or a size class.

J: TRBJ1-2; V: TRBV20-1; D: -; size: -; CDR3: CSASSPARGLGGYTF; DNA: TGCAGTGCCAGCAGCCCAGCCCGGGGACTGGGTGGCTACACCTTC
J: TRBJ2-1; V: TRBV9; D: -; size: -; CDR3: CASSVTSSYNEQFF; DNA: TGTGCCAGCAGCGTGACTAGCTCCTACAATGAGCAGTTCTTC
J: TRBJ2-1; V: TRBV7-9; D: -; size: -; CDR3: CASSPRARGIAYNEQFF; DNA: TGTGCCAGCAGCCCCCGGGCTAGAGGGATTGCCTACAATGAGCAGTTCTTC
J: TRBJ1-5; V: TRBV5-6; D: -; size: -; CDR3: CASSLMGDGVRWQPQHF; DNA: TGTGCCAGCAGCTTGATGGGGGACGGCGTAAGGTGGCAGCCCCAGCATTTT
J: TRBJ2-7; V: TRBV29-1; D: -; size: -; CDR3: CSVDVTSGREQYF; DNA: TGCAGCGTTGATGTCACCTCAGGGAGAGAGCAGTACTTC
J: TRBJ1-5; V: TRBV19; D: -; size: once; CDR3: CASNGYRRHSNQPQHF; DNA: TGTGCCAGTAACGGGTACAGGAGGCATAGCAATCAGCCCCAGCATTTT
J: TRBJ1-3; V: TRBV7-3; D: -; size: -; CDR3: CASSLDKGTIYF; DNA: TGTGCCAGCAGCTTAGATAAGGGCACCATATATTTT
J: TRBJ2-7; V: TRBV12-3/TRBV12-4; D: -; size: -; CDR3: CASSLGTYEQYF; DNA: TGTGCCAGCAGTTTAGGGACCTACGAGCAGTACTTC
J: TRBJ2-7; V: TRBV2; D: -; size: few; CDR3: CASSVEVPVSYEQYF; DNA: TGTGCCAGCAGTGTAGAGGTCCCTGTTTCCTACGAGCAGTACTTC
J: TRBJ2-7; V: TRBV10-3; D: TRBD2; size: -; CDR3: CAISPQVGGWYEQYF; DNA: TGTGCCATCAGCCCCCAGGTCGGGGGGTGGTACGAGCAGTACTTC
J: TRBJ1-6; V: TRBV3-1; D: -; size: -; CDR3: CASSQVVGVPLHF; DNA: TGCGCCAGCAGCCAAGTAGTAGGGGTCCCCCTCCACTTT
J: TRBJ2-3; V: TRBV9; D: TRBD2; size: -; CDR3: CASSVTSGRFTDTQYF; DNA: TGTGCCAGCAGCGTTACTAGCGGGAGGTTCACAGATACGCAGTATTTT
J: TRBJ2-7; V: TRBV11-2; D: -; size: -; CDR3: CASSFYICSASEGGQKAYEQYF; DNA: -
J: TRBJ2-3; V: TRBV12-3/TRBV12-4; D: -; size: medium-sized; CDR3: CASSFSTGLSTDTQYF; DNA: TGTGCCAGCAGTTTCTCAACAGGACTTAGCACAGATACGCAGTATTTT
J: TRBJ2-1; V: TRBV2; D: -; size: -; CDR3: CGSREGEQFF; DNA: TGTGGCTCAAGAGAGGGTGAGCAGTTCTTC
J: TRBJ1-5; V: TRBV10-3; D: -; size: once; CDR3: CAISDTNQPQHF; DNA: TGTGCCATCAGTGACACTAATCAGCCCCAGCATTTT
J: TRBJ1-3; V: TRBV9; D: -; size: -; CDR3: CASSVEGGFNTIYF; DNA: TGTGCCAGCAGCGTAGAAGGAGGGTTCAACACCATATATTTT
J: TRBJ2-7; V: TRBV27; D: TRBD1; size: -; CDR3: CASIPQGAYEQYF; DNA: TGTGCCAGCATCCCACAGGGGGCCTACGAGCAGTACTTC
J: TRBJ2-7; V: TRBV7-2; D: -; size: -; CDR3: CASSLLWQANEQYF; DNA: TGTGCCAGCAGCTTGTTGTGGCAGGCTAACGAGCAGTACTTC
J: TRBJ1-2; V: TRBV29-1; D: TRBD1; size: -; CDR3: CSVRSDRVSF; DNA: TGCAGCGTGAGATCTGACAGGGTCTCCTTC
J: TRBJ1-2; V: TRBV5-6; D: TRBD1; size: -; CDR3: CASSYGTGGGGYTF; DNA: TGTGCCAGCAGCTACGGGACAGGGGGCGGTGGCTACACCTTC
J: TRBJ1-5; V: TRBV10-2; D: TRBD1; size: -; CDR3: CASNLAGGGQPQHF; DNA: TGCGCCAGCAACTTAGCAGGGGGCGGGCAGCCCCAGCATTTT
J: TRBJ2-7; V: TRBV20-1; D: -; size: -; CDR3: CSAKPGLTYEQYF; DNA: TGCAGTGCAAAACCCGGACTCACCTACGAGCAGTACTTC
J: TRBJ2-5; V: TRBV20-1; D: TRBD2; size: many; CDR3: CSARRASGGRETQYF; DNA: TGCAGTGCTAGAAGGGCTAGCGGGGGGCGAGAGACCCAGTACTTC
J: TRBJ2-3; V: TRBV29-1; D: -; size: -; CDR3: CSVDLGIRDTQYF; DNA: TGCAGCGTTGATCTCGGGATACGGGATACGCAGTATTTT
J: TRBJ2-7; V: TRBV7-8; D: -; size: -; CDR3: CASSLGSFSYEQYF; DNA: TGTGCCAGCAGCTTAGGCAGTTTCTCCTACGAGCAGTACTTC
J: TRBJ1-3; V: TRBV7-3; D: -; size: -; CDR3: CASSLTSTPYNEKPENTIYF; DNA: TGTGCCAGCAGCTTGACTAGCACCCCTTACAATGAGAAACCCGAAAACACCATATATTTT
J: TRBJ1-4; V: TRBV30; D: -; size: -; CDR3: CAWSTQVRGEKLFF; DNA: TGTGCCTGGAGTACACAGGTCAGGGGTGAAAAACTGTTTTTT
J: TRBJ1-3; V: TRBV4-1; D: TRBD1; size: few; CDR3: CASSQEPTGGANTIYF; DNA: TGCGCCAGCAGCCAAGAGCCAACAGGGGGCGCAAACACCATATATTTT
J: TRBJ1-5; V: TRBV20-1; D: -; size: -; CDR3: CSATTTDQPQHF; DNA: TGCAGTGCTACTACGACAGATCAGCCCCAGCATTTT
J: TRBJ1-3; V: TRBV7-3; D: -; size: -; CDR3: CASSPARASGNTIYF; DNA: TGTGCCAGCAGCCCCGCTCGGGCTTCTGGAAACACCATATATTTT
J: TRBJ2-7; V: TRBV7-2; D: -; size: medium-sized; CDR3: CASGEGYEQYF; DNA: TGTGCCAGCGGAGAGGGGTACGAGCAGTACTTC
J: TRBJ2-1; V: TRBV20-1; D: -; size: -; CDR3: CSASRGQQFF; DNA: TGCAGTGCTTCCAGAGGGCAGCAGTTCTTC
J: TRBJ2-7; V: TRBV5-1; D: -; size: medium-sized; CDR3: CASSAGSYEQYF; DNA: TGCGCCAGCAGCGCCGGCAGCTACGAGCAGTACTTC
J: TRBJ2-1; V: TRBV12-3/TRBV12-4; D: -; size: many; CDR3: CASSWFLGEQFF; DNA: TGTGCCAGCAGTTGGTTTTTGGGTGAGCAGTTCTTC
J: TRBJ1-5; V: TRBV30; D: -; size: once; CDR3: CAWSGGGRQPQHF; DNA: TGTGCCTGGAGTGGCGGGGGGCGGCAGCCCCAGCATTTT
J: TRBJ1-2; V: TRBV7-2; D: -; size: -; CDR3: CASSSYRNSGYTF; DNA: TGTGCCAGCAGTTCTTACAGAAATTCAGGCTACACCTTC
J: TRBJ2-5; V: TRBV2; D: -; size: -; CDR3: CASILPSIQETQYF; DNA: TGTGCCAGCATCCTTCCTTCCATTCAAGAGACCCAGTACTTC
J: TRBJ1-3; V: TRBV6-1; D: TRBD1; size: medium-sized; CDR3: CASSVGQGNTIYF; DNA: TGTGCCAGCAGTGTGGGACAGGGAAACACCATATATTTT
J: TRBJ2-3; V: TRBV5-1; D: -; size: many; CDR3: CASRRSSDPSTDTQYF; DNA: TGCGCCAGCAGACGCAGCTCCGACCCTAGCACAGATACGCAGTATTTT
J: TRBJ2-7; V: TRBV7-9; D: -; size: -; CDR3: CASSHGTYQTIEQYF; DNA: TGTGCCAGCAGCCACGGGACTTACCAGACTATCGAGCAGTACTTC
J: TRBJ1-3; V: TRBV15; D: -; size: -; CDR3: CATSREITEGNTIYF; DNA: TGTGCCACCAGCAGAGAAATTACAGAAGGAAACACCATATATTTT